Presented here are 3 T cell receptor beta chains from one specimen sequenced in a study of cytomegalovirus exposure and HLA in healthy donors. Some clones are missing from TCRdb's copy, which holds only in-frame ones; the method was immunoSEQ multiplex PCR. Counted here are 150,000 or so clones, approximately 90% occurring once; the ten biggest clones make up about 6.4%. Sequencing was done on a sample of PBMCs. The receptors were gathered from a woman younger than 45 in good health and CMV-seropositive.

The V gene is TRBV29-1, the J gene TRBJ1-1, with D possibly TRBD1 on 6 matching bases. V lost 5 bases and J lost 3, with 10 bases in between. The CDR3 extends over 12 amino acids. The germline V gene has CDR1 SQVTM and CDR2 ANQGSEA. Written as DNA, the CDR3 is TGCAGCGTTTGGGGGCAGGACACTGAAGCTTTCTTT. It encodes CSVWGQDTEAFF.

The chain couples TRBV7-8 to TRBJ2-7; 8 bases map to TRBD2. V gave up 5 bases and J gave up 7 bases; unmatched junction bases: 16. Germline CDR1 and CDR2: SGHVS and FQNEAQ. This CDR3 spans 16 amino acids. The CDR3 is CASSPPGRGPLREQYF. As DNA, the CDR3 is TGTGCCAGCAGCCCCCCCGGGAGGGGCCCCCTACGAGAGCAGTACTTC.

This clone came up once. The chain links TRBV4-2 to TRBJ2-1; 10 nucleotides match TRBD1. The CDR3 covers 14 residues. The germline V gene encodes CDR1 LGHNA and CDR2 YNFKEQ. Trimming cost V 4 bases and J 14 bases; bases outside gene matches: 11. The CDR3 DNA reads TGTGCCAGCAGCCGAACCGGGACAGGGGAATGGAAGTTCTTC. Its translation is CASSRTGTGEWKFF.